Each of the 14 T cell receptor beta chains below was sequenced from the same sample in a study of T cell repertoires in cytomegalovirus infection. MiXCR was run by TCRdb on the reads, yielding one entry per CDR3 protein. Of about 270,000 distinct CDR3 sequences in the sample, 22% were seen once. Their target antigens are unknown. The sample here was cultured PBMCs, taken from culture after CMV antigen stimulation. Source of these receptors: a human donor in good health (CMV status not recorded). Some clones in this sample may be carry-over from other donors' samples.

This clonotype was seen many times. The chain couples TRBV7-8 to TRBJ1-5; D is perhaps TRBD1 (5 bases). Trimming cost V 2 bases and J 11 bases, with 19 bases left between them. The CDR3 is 15 amino acids. CDR1 is SGHVS and CDR2 is FQNEAQ in the germline V gene. CDR3 bases: TGTGCCAGCAGCTTACAGGGTGGGGATGGGGAGTCCCAGCATTTT. It yields the protein CASSLQGGDGESQHF.

This clonotype was detected many times. The V gene is TRBV19, the J gene TRBJ2-5, with 8 bases identical to TRBD1. CDR1 is LNHDA, CDR2 SQIVND, per germline (reference sequence). The CDR3 spans 15 residues. V lost 4 bases, J lost 0 bases, and 4 bases stayed unmatched. The CDR3 protein is CASSSGQGHQETQYF. The CDR3 DNA sequence: TGTGCCAGTAGTAGTGGACAGGGCCACCAAGAGACCCAGTACTTC.

The V call is TRBV12-3 or TRBV12-4, the J call TRBJ2-7; 13 bases align to TRBD2. V was clipped by 5 bases and J by 11 bases; unmatched bases: 9. The CDR3 is made up of 14 amino acids. CDR3 amino acids: CASSLRTSGRSKYF. The DNA for the CDR3 is TGTGCCAGCAGTCTCCGGACTAGCGGGAGAAGTAAGTACTTC.

This clonotype was found a few times. The gene calls are TRBV6-5 and TRBJ2-5; D ambiguous. Germline V lookup: CDR1 MNHEY, CDR2 SVGAGI. This CDR3 has 14 residues. V lost 2 bases, J lost 5 bases, and 12 bases lay in between. CDR3 coding DNA: TGTGCCAGCAGTTACGGAGATCGGTCCGAGACCCAGTACTTC. It translates to CASSYGDRSETQYF.

This clonotype has just a few counts. The chain uses TRBV18 and TRBJ2-3; no clear D gene. The length of the CDR3 is 13 residues. V was cut by 3 bases and J by 8 bases, with 12 bases left in between. The germline gives CDR1 KGHSH, CDR2 LQKENI. In nucleotides, the CDR3 is TGTGCCAGCTCACCCGCTGACAAAATTACGCAGTATTTT. Amino acids: CASSPADKITQYF. Variable domain in full (rest from reference TRBV18 and TRBJ2-3): NAGVMQNPRHLVRRRGQEARLRCSPMKGHSHVYWYRQLPEEGLKFMVYLQKENIIDESGMPKERFSAEFPKEGPSILRIQQVVRGDSAAYFCASSPADKITQYFGPGTRLTVL.

The chain combines TRBV6-8 with TRBJ1-4, with 7 nucleotides matching TRBD1. This CDR3 has 14 residues. CDR1 and CDR2 (germline): MNHGY, SAAAGT. With V trimmed by 6 bases and J by 5 bases, 6 bases remained unmatched. The CDR3 reads CASRVGTVNEKLFF. The CDR3 DNA sequence: TGTGCCAGCAGGGTCGGGACAGTCAATGAAAAACTGTTTTTT.

In its sample, this clonotype was seen many times. This chain connects TRBV7-2 to TRBJ1-2; D is possibly TRBD1 (5 bases). This CDR3 is 13 amino acids long. The germline V and J ends were trimmed by 4 bases and 3 bases, with 9 bases remaining between them. Per germline, CDR1 SGHTA and CDR2 FQGNSA. The CDR3 region has the DNA TGTGCCAGCAGCTGGGACGGGGACTATGGCTACACCTTC. This encodes CASSWDGDYGYTF.

Here the CDR3 reads CSVEPRGLTEAFF. The CDR3 DNA sequence: TGCAGCGTTGAACCAAGGGGCTTGACTGAAGCTTTCTTT. The rearrangement joins TRBV29-1 to TRBJ1-1; D may be TRBD1 (5 bases). CDR3 size: 13 residues. V shed 2 bases and J shed 5 bases, with 12 bases lying between them. The V gene's germline CDR1 is SQVTM and CDR2 ANQGSEA. The full variable domain, completed using reference TRBV29-1 and TRBJ1-1, is SAVISQKPSRDICQRGTSLTIQCQVDSQVTMMFWYRQQPGQSLTLIATANQGSEATYESGFVIDKFPISRPNLTFSTLTVSNMSPEDSSIYLCSVEPRGLTEAFFGQGTRLTVV.

In this sample, this clonotype turned up many times. This chain links TRBV7-2 with TRBJ2-7; 9 bases map to TRBD1. Unmatched junction bases numbered 1, after V lost 4 bases and J lost 3 bases. The CDR3 consists of 13 residues. Germline V gives CDR1 SGHTA, CDR2 FQGNSA. Written as DNA, the CDR3 is TGTGCCAGCAGCTGGACAGGGGACTACGAGCAGTACTTC. Protein: CASSWTGDYEQYF.

This clonotype was counted ten times or more. The V and J genes are TRBV7-6 and TRBJ2-7, with 8 bases matching TRBD1. This CDR3 contains 14 residues. Germline values: CDR1 SGHVS, CDR2 FNYEAQ. The J segment lost 3 bases and the V segment lost 5 bases, leaving 6 bases of the junction unmatched. CDR3: CASSPPGQDYEQYF. The DNA of the CDR3 is TGTGCCAGCAGCCCGCCGGGACAGGACTACGAGCAGTACTTC.

This clonotype was detected many times. The chain joins TRBV7-2 to TRBJ1-6; the D is unclear. Germline loops: CDR1 SGHTA, CDR2 FQGNSA. The CDR3 extends over 13 amino acids. V lost 6 bases and J 0 bases, leaving 3 bases between the germline ends. The CDR3 region has the DNA TGTGCCAGCAGAAGCTCCTATAATTCACCCCTCCACTTT. This codes for CASRSSYNSPLHF.

This clonotype was found many times. CDR3 protein: CASSFYSSSYNEQFF. CDR3 sequence (DNA): TGTGCCAGCAGCTTCTACTCAAGCTCCTACAATGAGCAGTTCTTC. The chain couples TRBV7-2 to TRBJ2-1; D unclear. CDR1 SGHTA and CDR2 FQGNSA come from the germline V gene. V was cut by 3 bases and J by 0 bases, with 9 bases left in between. The CDR3 is 15 residues long. Supplemented by reference TRBV7-2 and TRBJ2-1, the full variable domain reads GAGVSQSPSNKVTEKGKDVELRCDPISGHTALYWYRQSLGQGLEFLIYFQGNSAPDKSGLPSDRFSAERTGGSVSTLTIQRTQQEDSAVYLCASSFYSSSYNEQFFGPGTRLTVL.

The chain couples TRBV24-1 to TRBJ1-2; no firm D call. The V and J ends lost 5 bases and 8 bases respectively, with 11 bases between them. This CDR3 region has 12 residues. The germline CDR1 and CDR2 sequences are KGHDR and SFDVKD. The CDR3 nucleotides are TGTGCCACCAGTGCCAACTATGGAGGCTACACCTTC. This sequence encodes CATSANYGGYTF.

This clonotype came up many times. The CDR3 region has the DNA TGTGCCAGCAGCTTAGCCGCCAAGGGGGCCCAGCTATACGAGCAGTACTTC. Encoded protein: CASSLAAKGAQLYEQYF. The rearrangement joins TRBV7-2 to TRBJ2-7; 7 nucleotides agree with TRBD1. V gave up 0 bases and J gave up 4 bases; unmatched junction bases: 12. Germline assignment: CDR1 SGHTA and CDR2 FQGNSA. CDR3 length: 17 amino acids.